This TCR beta chain was recovered during a study of blood T cell repertoires in COVID-19. Study-wide background: Sources were T cells, B-cell-depleted T cells, or PBMCs; the material itself was cDNA or gDNA.

CDR3 size: 15 residues. V was shortened by 2 bases and J by 1 base, with 9 bases between the two germline ends. CDR1 is ENHRY, CDR2 SYGVKD, per germline. Data came from immunoSEQ multiplex PCR; TCRdb stores just in-frame clones and leaves some out. The repertoire has approximately 77,000 clones, 88% of them found once; the top ten carry 5.5% to 7.5%. The TCR was taken from a woman of 80 years or more with acute or convalescent COVID-19. The V call is TRBV10-3, the J call TRBJ1-5; a weak D match, TRBD1 (6 bases). Sequencing was performed on peripheral blood. The CDR3 DNA reads as TGTGCCATCAGTGAGGAAAGGGGGAGCAATCAGCCCCAGCATTTT. The encoded protein is CAISEERGSNQPQHF.